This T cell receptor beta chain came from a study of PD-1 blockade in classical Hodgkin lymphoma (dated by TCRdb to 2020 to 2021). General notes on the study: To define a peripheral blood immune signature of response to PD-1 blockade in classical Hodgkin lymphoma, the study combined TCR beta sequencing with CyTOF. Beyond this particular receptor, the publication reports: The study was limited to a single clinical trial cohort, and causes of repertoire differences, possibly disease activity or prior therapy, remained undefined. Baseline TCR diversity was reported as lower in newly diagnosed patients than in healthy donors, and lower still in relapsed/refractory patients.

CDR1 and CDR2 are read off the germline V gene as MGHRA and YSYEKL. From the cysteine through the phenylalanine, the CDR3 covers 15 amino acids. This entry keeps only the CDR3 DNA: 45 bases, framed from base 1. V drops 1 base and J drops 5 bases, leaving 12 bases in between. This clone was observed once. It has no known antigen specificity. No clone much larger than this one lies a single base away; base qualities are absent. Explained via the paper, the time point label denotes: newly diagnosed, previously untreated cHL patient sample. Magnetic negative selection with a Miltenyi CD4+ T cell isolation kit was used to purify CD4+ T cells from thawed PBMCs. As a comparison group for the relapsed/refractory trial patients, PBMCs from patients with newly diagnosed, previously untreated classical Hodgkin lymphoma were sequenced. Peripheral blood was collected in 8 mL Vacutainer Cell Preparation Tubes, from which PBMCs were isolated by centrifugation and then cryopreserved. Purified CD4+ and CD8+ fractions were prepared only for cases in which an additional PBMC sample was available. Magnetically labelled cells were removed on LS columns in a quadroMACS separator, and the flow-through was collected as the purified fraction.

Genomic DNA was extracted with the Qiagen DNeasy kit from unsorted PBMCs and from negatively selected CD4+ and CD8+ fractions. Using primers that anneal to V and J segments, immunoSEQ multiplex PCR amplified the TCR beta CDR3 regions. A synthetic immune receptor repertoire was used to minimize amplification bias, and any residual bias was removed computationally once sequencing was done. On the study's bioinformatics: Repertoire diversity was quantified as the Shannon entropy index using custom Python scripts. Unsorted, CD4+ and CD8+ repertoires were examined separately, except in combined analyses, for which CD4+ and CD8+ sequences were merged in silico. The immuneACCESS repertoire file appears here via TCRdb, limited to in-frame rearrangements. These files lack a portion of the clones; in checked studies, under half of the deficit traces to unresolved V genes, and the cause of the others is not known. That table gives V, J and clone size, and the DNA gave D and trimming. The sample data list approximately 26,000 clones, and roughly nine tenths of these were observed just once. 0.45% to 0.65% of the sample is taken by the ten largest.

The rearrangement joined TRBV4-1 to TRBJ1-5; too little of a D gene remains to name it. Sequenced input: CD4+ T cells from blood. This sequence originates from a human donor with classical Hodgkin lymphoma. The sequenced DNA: TGCGCCAGCAGCCAAGCGCAGGCCGATTATCAGCCCCAGCATTTT. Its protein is CASSQAQADYQPQHF.